A single sample gave rise to the 23 T cell receptor beta chains below, sequenced in a study of blood T cell repertoires in COVID-19 (dated by TCRdb to 2018 to 2020). The library was produced with the immunoSEQ multiplex PCR assay. TCRdb carries this immuneACCESS record with in-frame sequences only. Its versions omit some clonotypes, under half of them owing to an unresolved V gene in the studies checked, with the rest unexplained. The table for this sample lists about 210,000 clones; about 88% of them were counted only once. Of the sample, 4.5% to 5.5% falls within the top ten clones. The sample was peripheral blood. The receptors originated from a woman between 35 and 50 years old with acute or convalescent COVID-19.

In this sample, this clone turned up once. The chain recombines TRBV19 with TRBJ1-1; a weak D match, TRBD1 (5 bases). The CDR3 extends over 13 amino acids. Deletions cut 3 bases from V and 4 bases from J, with 9 bases between. In germline, CDR1 is LNHDA, CDR2 SQIVND (reference sequence). CDR3 coding DNA: TGTGCCAGTAGTATGGGGGGGGTCACTGAAGCTTTCTTT. Its protein is CASSMGGVTEAFF.

This chain links TRBV30 with TRBJ1-2; TRBD1 might be the D (6 bases). CDR1 is GTSNPN, CDR2 SVGIG, per germline (reference sequence). This CDR3 comprises 13 residues. Trimming removed 1 base at V and 4 bases at J, with 10 bases between. The CDR3 nucleotides read TGTGCCTGGAGTGGACAGGTACTCTATGGCTACACCTTC. Translating it yields CAWSGQVLYGYTF. The full variable domain, rest sourced from reference TRBV30 and TRBJ1-2, is SQTIHQWPATLVQPVGSPLSLECTVEGTSNPNLYWYRQAAGRGLQLLFYSVGIGQISSEVPQNLSASRPQDRQFILSSKKLLLSDSGFYLCAWSGQVLYGYTFGSGTRLTVV.

The V and J genes are TRBV7-9 and TRBJ1-5; D not resolved. The CDR3 is 12 amino acids. The germline V gene encodes CDR1 SEHNR and CDR2 FQNEAQ (reference sequence). V lost 3 bases and J lost 7, with 7 bases in between. Here the CDR3 DNA reads TGTGCCAGCAGCTTGGGCCAGCAGCCCCAGCATTTT. It encodes CASSLGQQPQHF.

This chain links TRBV6-5 with TRBJ1-2; 10 bases are shared with TRBD1. CDR1 MNHEY and CDR2 SVGAGI come from the germline V gene. Trimming took 7 bases from V and 5 from J; bases not matched to a gene: 4. The CDR3 is 13 amino acids. The DNA for the CDR3 is TGTGCCAGCAAGACAGGGGGCTTGTATGGCTACACCTTC. It yields the protein CASKTGGLYGYTF.

The V gene is TRBV19, the J gene TRBJ2-2; 7 bases line up with TRBD1. CDR3 length equals 16 residues. Germline V gene sequence: CDR1 LNHDA, CDR2 SQIVND (reference sequence). The J segment lost 4 bases and the V segment lost 5 bases, leaving 10 bases of the junction unmatched. The CDR3 region has the DNA TGTGCCAGTAGTTCACCGCCGGGACAGCCCACCGGGGAGCTGTTTTTT. Translated: CASSSPPGQPTGELFF. Together with reference TRBV19 and TRBJ2-2, the CDR3 gives the full variable domain: DGGITQSPKYLFRKEGQNVTLSCEQNLNHDAMYWYRQDPGQGLRLIYYSQIVNDFQKGDIAEGYSVSREKKESFPLTVTSAQKNPTAFYLCASSSPPGQPTGELFFGEGSRLTVL.

This clone has a single count. The chain couples TRBV18 to TRBJ2-4; 9 positions agree with TRBD2. Germline V lookup: CDR1 KGHSH, CDR2 LQKENI. Trimming removed 0 bases from V and 4 bases from J; junction bases left unmatched: 1. CDR3 length equals 15 residues. The CDR3 here is CASSPPTSGKNIQYF. In DNA, the CDR3 is TGTGCCAGCTCACCACCGACTAGCGGAAAAAACATTCAGTACTTC.

This clone has only a few counts. The V gene is TRBV18, the J gene TRBJ2-7, with 8 nucleotides matching TRBD2. The germline gives CDR1 KGHSH, CDR2 LQKENI. The CDR3 is made up of 16 amino acids. V was pared by 4 bases and J by 9 bases, with 17 bases of the junction left unmatched. As DNA, the CDR3 is TGTGCCAGCTCACTGTCCGTCACGGGGGGGATACGTGGGCAGTACGTC. Translating it yields CASSLSVTGGIRGQYV.

The V gene is TRBV21-1, the J gene TRBJ1-6. TRBV21-1 is reported as a pseudogene. The CDR3 is 16 amino acids. CDR3 amino acids: CATGLGGGEENSPLHF. The CDR3 DNA reads TGTGCCACTGGGTTGGGGGGAGGGGAGGAGAATTCACCCCTCCACTTT.

The chain links TRBV13 to TRBJ2-1; TRBD2 is a possible D gene (5 bases). The CDR3 length is 14 residues. Trimming took 5 bases from V and 2 from J, leaving 10 bases between them. CDR1 PRHDT and CDR2 FYEKMQ come from the germline V gene (reference sequence). The CDR3 spells CASSRGQPYNEQFF. The DNA for the CDR3 is TGTGCCAGCAGCCGAGGGCAGCCCTACAATGAGCAGTTCTTC.

As DNA, the CDR3 is TGTGCCAGCAGTGGTGGGACAGGGGAATGGTATGGCTACACCTTC. This sequence encodes CASSGGTGEWYGYTF. This rearrangement joins TRBV2 to TRBJ1-2; TRBD1 matches at 10 bases. CDR3 length: 15 amino acids. V shed 4 bases, J shed 5 bases, and the junction held 7 bases outside the gene matches. Per the germline V gene, CDR1 is SNHLY and CDR2 is FYNNEI. Drawing the rest from reference TRBV2 and TRBJ1-2, the complete variable domain is EPEVTQTPSHQVTQMGQEVILRCVPISNHLYFYWYRQILGQKVEFLVSFYNNEISEKSEIFDDQFSVERPDGSNFTLKIRSTKLEDSAMYFCASSGGTGEWYGYTFGSGTRLTVV.

The rearrangement links TRBV2 to TRBJ1-5; 7 bases match TRBD1. Germline loops: CDR1 SNHLY, CDR2 FYNNEI. The CDR3 has 14 amino acids. Trimming at V came to 1 base and at J to 5 bases, leaving 2 bases not matched to a gene. CDR3 bases: TGTGCCAGCAGTGAAGGGGACAGCCATCAGCCCCAGCATTTT. Translation: CASSEGDSHQPQHF.

This clone has a count of ten or more. This chain connects TRBV18 to TRBJ1-6; D is perhaps TRBD1 (5 bases). Trimming took off 2 bases at V and 15 bases at J, with 17 bases between the two ends. CDR3 size: 14 residues. The V gene's germline CDR1 is KGHSH and CDR2 LQKENI. The CDR3 protein is CASSPGDLSEVLHF. The DNA for the CDR3 is TGTGCCAGCTCACCAGGGGACTTATCGGAGGTCCTCCACTTT.

The J gene is TRBJ1-3, the V gene TRBV30, with D uncertain. Germline V CDR1 and CDR2: GTSNPN, SVGIG (reference sequence). V was trimmed by 0 bases and J by 7 bases, leaving 10 bases between them. The CDR3 sequence is 13 residues long. CDR3 coding DNA: TGTGCCTGGAGTGTTTCCAATAGCAACACCATATATTTT. Protein product: CAWSVSNSNTIYF.

The CDR3 here is CASSPGGAGARGYTF. DNA of the CDR3: TGTGCCAGCAGCCCAGGAGGGGCGGGGGCGCGTGGCTACACCTTC. This rearrangement joins TRBV11-2 to TRBJ1-2; D possibly corresponds to TRBD1 (6 bases). CDR3 size: 15 residues. CDR1 is SGHAT and CDR2 is FQNNGV in the germline V gene. Trimming removed 5 bases at V and 7 bases at J, with 20 bases between. Combining the CDR3 with reference TRBV11-2 and TRBJ1-2 gives the whole variable domain EAGVAQSPRYKIIEKRQSVAFWCNPISGHATLYWYQQILGQGPKLLIQFQNNGVVDDSQLPKDRFSAERLKGVDSTLKIQPAKLEDSAVYLCASSPGGAGARGYTFGSGTRLTVV.

The J gene is TRBJ1-1, the V gene TRBV30, with TRBD1 as a possible D gene (5 bases). V gave up 8 bases and J gave up 5 bases, with 15 bases separating them. Germline CDR1 is GTSNPN and CDR2 is SVGIG (reference sequence). The CDR3 is 12 residues long. In DNA, the CDR3 is TGTGCCACTGACAGTGGAGGGACTGAAGCTTTCTTT. Its protein is CATDSGGTEAFF.

The chain links TRBV5-8 to TRBJ1-5; 9 bases align to TRBD1. V shed 0 bases, J shed 1 base, and the junction held 2 bases outside the gene matches. CDR1 is SGHTS and CDR2 is YDEGEE in the germline V gene. CDR3 length equals 16 residues. The CDR3 nucleotides read TGTGCCAGCAGCTTGGTTGGACAGGGGAGCAATCAGCCCCAGCATTTT. It yields the protein CASSLVGQGSNQPQHF.

The V call is TRBV9, the J call TRBJ2-5; TRBD1 might be the D (6 bases). This CDR3 is built from 14 residues. CDR1 and CDR2 (germline): SGDLS, YYNGEE. V was pared by 4 bases and J by 5 bases, with 15 bases between. CDR3 protein: CASSPSGQGETQYF. CDR3 nucleotides: TGTGCCAGCAGCCCAAGTGGCCAGGGGGAGACCCAGTACTTC.

V and J are TRBV7-9 and TRBJ2-3; 15 bases match TRBD2. The germline V gene encodes CDR1 SEHNR and CDR2 FQNEAQ (reference sequence). CDR3 length equals 16 residues. The V segment lost 5 bases and the J segment 6 bases; nucleotides outside the gene matches: 6. CDR3 residues: CASSEGLAGGPDTQYF. The CDR3 DNA reads as TGTGCCAGCAGCGAGGGACTAGCGGGGGGCCCCGATACGCAGTATTTT.

This chain uses TRBV5-1 with TRBJ1-1; unclear D gene. Germline V gene data show CDR1 as SGHRS and CDR2 as YFSETQ. The CDR3 runs 15 residues. Trimming took off 0 bases at V and 4 bases at J, with 13 bases between the two ends. DNA for the CDR3: TGCGCCAGCAGCTTGGCCACGGGGTTAGGCACTGAAGCTTTCTTT. It codes for CASSLATGLGTEAFF.

V usage is TRBV7-2 and J usage is TRBJ2-7; TRBD2 agrees at 11 bases. V lost 5 bases to trimming and J lost 0 bases; unmatched junction nucleotides: 12. Germline V gene data show CDR1 as SGHTA and CDR2 as FQGNSA. The CDR3 spans 18 residues. The CDR3 here is CASSLVGGSGGASYEQYV. CDR3 DNA: TGTGCCAGCAGCCTAGTAGGAGGTAGCGGGGGGGCCTCCTACGAGCAGTACGTC.

This chain connects TRBV28 to TRBJ1-2; D is undetermined. The germline CDR1 and CDR2 sequences are MDHEN and SYDVKM. V was pared by 1 base and J by 4 bases, with 22 bases between. This CDR3 spans 18 amino acids. The CDR3 coding sequence is TGTGCCAGCAGTTTATCCCCTGATCTTGAGGACCGGGGCTATGGCTACACCTTC. Residues: CASSLSPDLEDRGYGYTF.

This clone has a handful of counts. The chain recombines TRBV5-5 with TRBJ1-5, with no clear D. Per the germline V gene, CDR1 is SGHKS and CDR2 is YYEKEE (reference sequence). Trimming took off 0 bases at V and 2 bases at J, with 6 bases between the two ends. The CDR3 loop spans 14 amino acids. The CDR3 sequence: CASSLVTGNQPQHF. The CDR3 nucleotides read TGTGCCAGCAGCTTGGTAACAGGCAATCAGCCCCAGCATTTT.

This clone showed up just once. The CDR3: CASSLSPGSGANVLTF. The CDR3, as DNA: TGCGCCAGCAGCTTGTCTCCGGGGAGTGGGGCCAACGTCCTGACTTTC. V usage is TRBV5-1 and J usage is TRBJ2-6, with D possibly being TRBD2 (5 bases). The CDR3 has 16 amino acids. Germline CDR1 and CDR2: SGHRS and YFSETQ. Between the trimmed V and J ends, which lost 1 base and 3 bases, there was a span of 11 bases.